The 19 T cell receptor beta chains reported below all come from one sample, sequenced in a study of T cells in Graves' hyperthyroidism and ophthalmopathy. TCR beta CDR3 regions were amplified from RNA transcripts. Primed by the HTBI set, a first-round RT-PCR was run on the TCR CDR3. MiXCR, run by TCRdb on the multiplex PCR reads, gives a single entry per CDR3 protein. The table shows around 660,000 distinct CDR3 sequences, with roughly 45% occurring only once. The sequenced material came from peripheral blood or thyroid tissue (not recorded which). The receptors were sampled from an adult man with Graves' disease, either hyperthyroidism or ophthalmopathy (not recorded which).

A remark on this clonotype: One junction end does not reproduce the germline sequence, and a read error may be involved. The rearrangement uses TRBV4-1 and TRBJ1-2; 9 nucleotides align to TRBD1. CDR1 is MGHRA and CDR2 is YSYEKL in the germline V gene. This CDR3 is built from 17 residues. This chain's CDR3 is CASTQQGATRTPYGYTF. CDR3 in DNA: TGCGCCAGCACCCAACAGGGGGCGACACGAACCCCCTATGGCTACACCTTC.

This clonotype was counted a few times. J is TRBJ2-7 and V is TRBV7-9, with D possibly matching TRBD1 (6 bases). The length of the CDR3 is 13 residues. The V and J ends lost 2 bases and 11 bases respectively, with 16 bases between them. Germline loops: CDR1 SEHNR, CDR2 FQNEAQ (reference sequence). The DNA of the CDR3 is TGTGCCAGCAGCTTACAGAGAGGACAGATTAAGTACTTC. Protein product: CASSLQRGQIKYF.

Written as DNA, the CDR3 is TGTGCCAGCAGTGAAGAAGTTGGACAGGGAATAAACACCGGGGAGCTGTTTTTT. The encoded protein is CASSEEVGQGINTGELFF. The chain uses TRBV2 and TRBJ2-2; 8 bases map to TRBD1. The ends lost 1 base at V and 2 bases at J; junction bases unmatched: 9. The CDR3 covers 18 residues. The V gene's germline CDR1 is SNHLY and CDR2 FYNNEI.

The chain employs TRBV7-2 and TRBJ2-7; D may be TRBD2 (6 bases). The germline V gene has CDR1 SGHTA and CDR2 FQGNSA. Between the trimmed V and J ends, which lost 0 bases and 2 bases, there was a span of 11 bases. The CDR3 length is 15 residues. CDR3 loop: CASSLATSRTYEQYF. Written as DNA, the CDR3 is TGTGCCAGCAGCTTAGCAACTAGCAGAACCTACGAGCAGTACTTC. Supplemented by reference TRBV7-2 and TRBJ2-7, the full variable domain reads GAGVSQSPSNKVTEKGKDVELRCDPISGHTALYWYRQSLGQGLEFLIYFQGNSAPDKSGLPSDRFSAERTGGSVSTLTIQRTQQEDSAVYLCASSLATSRTYEQYFGPGTRLTVT.

A few counts support this clonotype. This chain links TRBV12-3 or TRBV12-4 with TRBJ1-5, with no clear D. The CDR3 is made up of 14 amino acids. Between the trimmed V and J ends, which lost 2 bases and 5 bases, there was a span of 10 bases. The CDR3 region has the DNA TGTGCCAGCAGTTTAATAGGGCCCCATCAGCCCCAGCATTTT. It is translated as CASSLIGPHQPQHF.

This clonotype was recorded a few times. The gene calls are TRBV7-8 and TRBJ1-5; no reliable D call. Per germline, CDR1 SGHVS and CDR2 FQNEAQ. The CDR3 has 18 amino acids. Between the trimmed V and J ends, which lost 2 bases and 0 bases, there was a span of 17 bases. CDR3 region: CASSLTAAFDYSNQPQHF. For the CDR3, the DNA is TGTGCCAGCAGCTTAACGGCAGCCTTCGATTATAGCAATCAGCCCCAGCATTTT.

As to this clonotype: Germline is not matched at one junction end, which may reflect a read error. CDR3 nucleotide sequence: TGTGCTAGCAGCTTAGTCTTTAGACAGCCGGAGGGTGGCTACACCTTC. Translating gives CASSLVFRQPEGGYTF. This sequence joins TRBV7-7 and TRBJ1-2, with D possibly matching TRBD1 (5 bases). CDR3 length: 16 residues. From germline, CDR1 is SSHAT and CDR2 FNYEAQ (reference sequence).

The V gene is TRBV12-3 or TRBV12-4, the J gene TRBJ1-1, with D uncertain. The germline V and J ends were trimmed by 3 bases and 4 bases, with 15 bases remaining between them. The CDR3 is 15 amino acids. The CDR3 spells CASSLVSGYGTEAFF. CDR3 coding DNA: TGTGCCAGCAGTTTGGTTTCAGGATACGGCACTGAAGCTTTCTTT.

This CDR3 is CASSVAPSQGEGYTF. CDR3 nucleotides: TGTGCCAGCAGCGTAGCTCCGTCACAAGGGGAGGGCTACACCTTC. The chain has TRBV9 and TRBJ1-2; D might be TRBD1 (5 bases). There are 15 residues in the CDR3. The V and J ends lost 0 bases and 8 bases respectively, with 17 bases between them. The germline gives CDR1 SGDLS, CDR2 YYNGEE.

The chain employs TRBV25-1 and TRBJ1-2; D not resolved. This CDR3 is built from 10 residues. The germline V gene has CDR1 MGHDK and CDR2 SYGVNS. V lost 6 bases and J lost 8, with 7 bases in between. The DNA of the CDR3 is TGTGCCAGCAGGGCAGGAGGCTACACCTTC. Residues: CASRAGGYTF.

This clonotype was counted ten times or more. The chain is built from TRBV5-1 and TRBJ1-2, with TRBD1 identical over 7 bases. Germline V gives CDR1 SGHRS, CDR2 YFSETQ. After removal of 0 bases from V and 7 bases from J, the junction contained 6 bases not matched to a gene. The CDR3 is made up of 14 amino acids. CDR3 loop: CASSLDDRDPGYTF. The CDR3 DNA reads TGCGCCAGCAGCTTGGACGACAGGGATCCTGGCTACACCTTC.

This clonotype was found many times. The genes are TRBV20-1 and TRBJ2-6; D is ambiguous. This CDR3 has 14 amino acids. CDR1 and CDR2 from the germline V gene are DFQATT and SNEGSKA (reference sequence). Trimming took off 1 base at V and 0 bases at J, with 4 bases between the two ends. Written as DNA, the CDR3 is TGCAGTGCTAGAGCCGGCTCTGGGGCCAACGTCCTGACTTTC. Translating it yields CSARAGSGANVLTF.

In its sample, this clonotype was seen many times. The chain recombines TRBV29-1 with TRBJ1-1; the D gene is possibly TRBD1 (6 bases). The V end was cut by 6 bases, the J end by 0 bases, with 14 bases between. Looked up from germline, CDR1 is SQVTM and CDR2 is ANQGSEA. The CDR3 totals 14 residues. The CDR3 DNA sequence: TGCAGCGTCGACTTACAGGGCCTGAACACTGAAGCTTTCTTT. Residues: CSVDLQGLNTEAFF.

The genes are TRBV6-5 and TRBJ1-1; D is perhaps TRBD1 (6 bases). The CDR3 covers 13 residues. Looked up from germline, CDR1 is MNHEY and CDR2 is SVGAGI. V lost 6 bases and J 6 bases, leaving 14 bases between the germline ends. The CDR3 region has the DNA TGTGCCAGCAGAAACAGGGAGAGGCCTGAAGCTTTCTTT. Encoded protein: CASRNRERPEAFF.

The chain is built from TRBV7-9 and TRBJ2-7; the D is unclear. The germline V gene has CDR1 SEHNR and CDR2 FQNEAQ (reference sequence). V shed 6 bases and J shed 3 bases, with 18 bases lying between them. This CDR3 is built from 15 residues. As DNA, the CDR3 is TGTGCCAGCAGTTCCCTCTTCGCGGAAGACTACGAGCAGTACTTC. This encodes CASSSLFAEDYEQYF.

Many counts were recorded for this clonotype. An end of the junction does not agree with germline; a read error may underlie this. J is TRBJ2-7 and V is TRBV7-8, with D perhaps TRBD2 (6 bases). The germline V gene encodes CDR1 SGHVS and CDR2 FQNEAQ. CDR3 length: 13 amino acids. The CDR3 protein is CASSLAYSYEQYF. The CDR3 DNA follows: TGTGCCAGCAGCCTAGCGTATTCTTACGAGCAGTACTTC.

This clonotype was seen only once. This sequence joins TRBV5-1 and TRBJ2-2; TRBD1 matches at 8 bases. Per germline, CDR1 SGHRS and CDR2 YFSETQ. CDR3 length equals 15 residues. V trimming: 5 bases; J trimming: 3 bases; junction bases outside the gene matches: 6. The CDR3 sequence is CASRQATGDTGELFF. As DNA, the CDR3 is TGCGCCAGCAGACAGGCGACAGGGGACACCGGGGAGCTGTTTTTT.

The rearrangement uses TRBV2 and TRBJ1-4; 7 nucleotides line up with TRBD1. Trimming took 4 bases from V and 7 from J; bases not matched to a gene: 6. This CDR3 region has 14 residues. Germline CDR1 is SNHLY and CDR2 is FYNNEI. The CDR3: CASSALRQGEKLFF. CDR3 nucleotides: TGTGCCAGCAGTGCCTTGAGACAGGGTGAAAAACTGTTTTTT.

CDR3 sequence (DNA): TGTGCCAGCAGTTTAGGGACAGGGCTTGCACAGCCCCAGCATTTT. Protein: CASSLGTGLAQPQHF. The V call is TRBV12-3 or TRBV12-4, the J call TRBJ1-5; 8 nucleotides match TRBD1. The CDR3 sequence is 15 residues long. V gave up 1 base and J gave up 7 bases; unmatched junction bases: 6.